This T cell receptor (beta chain) derives from a study of siplizumab effects on memory and regulatory T cells. Germline assignment: CDR1 KGHSH and CDR2 LQKENI. V was pared by 2 bases and J by 1 base, with 17 bases between. This CDR3 has 17 residues. Each sample contributed around 10^5 TCR templates to the assay. Libraries were prepared by immunoSEQ multiplex PCR; TCRdb keeps only in-frame clonotypes and omits some of them. The sample yields roughly 110,000 clones, roughly 95% seen once. This sequence joins TRBV18 and TRBJ2-5; D is unresolved. The specimen sequenced was non-Treg CD4+ T cells sorted from blood. The receptor comes from a human donor in good health. CDR3 residues: CASSPIRTENSQETQYF. CDR3 sequence (DNA): TGTGCCAGCTCACCAATTAGGACCGAAAACTCCCAAGAGACCCAGTACTTC.